The source of this T cell receptor (beta chain) is a study of T cells in Graves' hyperthyroidism and ophthalmopathy. Points from the study as a whole: Among clonotypes expanded in thyroid above 0.001, most were also found in blood.

Diagnostic decisions used clinical symptoms, serum thyroxine and TRAb, thyroid ultrasound and orbital computed tomography. Amplification of TCR beta CDR3 regions used RNA as the template. The TCR CDR3 first-round RT-PCR relied on the HTBI primer set. MiXCR was run by TCRdb on the multiplex PCR reads, yielding one entry per CDR3 protein. Among over 350,000 distinct CDR3 sequences listed, roughly an eighth were seen once. This CDR3 has 18 amino acids. Trimming stripped 8 bases from V and 0 bases from J, with 23 bases between. The germline CDR1 and CDR2 sequences are SNHLY and FYNNEI. This clonotype was found many times. Its target is unknown.

The chain joins TRBV2 to TRBJ1-5; D might be TRBD1 (5 bases). The sequenced material came from blood. The clonotype originates from a man between 50 and 59 years old with Graves' ophthalmopathy. The DNA for the CDR3 is TGTGCCAGCCAAGGTACGGGGACGGAGGAGTATAGCAATCAGCCCCAGCATTTT. Its protein is CASQGTGTEEYSNQPQHF.